A single sample is the source of the 11 T cell receptor beta chains below, sequenced in a study of human T cells and chemical hapten exposure. Noted time point: patch test 1, 2 weeks after DPC sensitization. Treatment specified: therapeutic diphenylcyclopropenone sensitization with weekly scalp DPC. In TCRdb, the RACE reads were re-called with MiXCR into one record per CDR3 protein. The sample yields more than 150,000 distinct CDR3 sequences, 13% to 15% seen once. Sequencing was performed on whole blood, taken in connection with sensitization to the hapten diphenylcyclopropenone (DPC). The receptors originated from a woman aged 25 to 39 with alopecia areata. Some clones in this sample may be carry-over from other donors' samples.

This clonotype has only one observation. The chain couples TRBV28 to TRBJ2-3; tentatively, D is TRBD1 or TRBD2 (5 bases each). Germline loops: CDR1 MDHEN, CDR2 SYDVKM. The V end was cut by 2 bases, the J end by 3 bases, with 12 bases between. This CDR3 comprises 15 residues. CDR3 coding DNA: TGTGCCAGCAGTTTAACGGGGCAGGTTACAGATACGCAGTATTTT. This encodes CASSLTGQVTDTQYF. Full variable domain (rest looked up from reference TRBV28 and TRBJ2-3): DVKVTQSSRYLVKRTGEKVFLECVQDMDHENMFWYRQDPGLGLRLIYFSYDVKMKEKGDIPEGYSVSREKKERFSLILESASTNQTSMYLCASSLTGQVTDTQYFGPGTRLTVL.

This clonotype has just a few counts. The rearrangement joins TRBV20-1 to TRBJ2-5; D gene uncertain. V shed 3 bases and J shed 1 base, with 9 bases lying between them. From germline, CDR1 is DFQATT and CDR2 SNEGSKA (reference sequence). The CDR3 runs 13 residues. CDR3 residues: CSASVVVQETQYF. In DNA form, the CDR3 reads TGCAGTGCTAGCGTAGTAGTCCAAGAGACCCAGTACTTC.

The chain is built from TRBV21-1 and TRBJ2-7; TRBD1 is the table's D call and was not checked against the DNA. TRBV21-1 is an annotated pseudogene. CDR3 length equals 16 residues. This chain's CDR3 is CASSKNGQGARHEQYF. Written as DNA, the CDR3 is TGTGCCAGCAGCAAAAACGGGCAGGGGGCGCGCCACGAGCAGTACTTC.

This clonotype has more than one count but fewer than ten. CDR3 coding DNA: TGCAGTGCTAGAGCAATTGTTCTAGGGAGCACAGATACGCAGTATTTT. Translation gives CSARAIVLGSTDTQYF. J is TRBJ2-3 and V is TRBV20-1; no definite D call. V was pared by 1 base and J by 0 bases, with 14 bases between. The CDR3 runs to 16 residues. Germline values: CDR1 DFQATT, CDR2 SNEGSKA (reference sequence).

This clonotype was recorded a few times. The chain links TRBV7-9 to TRBJ2-7; D might be TRBD2 (6 bases). The CDR3 is 15 amino acids. Germline-derived CDR1 and CDR2 are SEHNR and FQNEAQ (reference sequence). Trimming cost V 3 bases and J 6 bases, with 18 bases left between them. DNA for the CDR3: TGTGCCAGCAGCTTCTTAGCGGCCGGGGAGGTCGAGCAGTACTTC. Translation: CASSFLAAGEVEQYF.

The chain carries TRBV5-1 and TRBJ2-5, with TRBD1 matching 8 bases. The trim removed 5 bases at V and 7 bases at J, leaving 13 bases unmatched. CDR3 length: 15 amino acids. Looked up from germline, CDR1 is SGHRS and CDR2 is YFSETQ. The CDR3 DNA reads TGCGCCAGCAGAAACGCGGACAGGGCGCCCGCGACCCAGTACTTC. Protein: CASRNADRAPATQYF. Together with reference TRBV5-1 and TRBJ2-5, the CDR3 gives the full variable domain: KAGVTQTPRYLIKTRGQQVTLSCSPISGHRSVSWYQQTPGQGLQFLFEYFSETQRNKGNFPGRFSGRQFSNSRSEMNVSTLELGDSALYLCASRNADRAPATQYFGPGTRLLVL.

This clonotype was seen a handful of times. The chain combines TRBV11-2 with TRBJ2-1; tentatively, D is TRBD1 (6 bases). Trimming removed 1 base at V and 8 bases at J, with 9 bases between. Germline V gives CDR1 SGHAT, CDR2 FQNNGV. The CDR3 is 13 amino acids. CDR3 DNA sequence: TGTGCCAGCAGCTTAGTGACAGGCGATGAGCAGTTCTTC. It specifies CASSLVTGDEQFF.

This clonotype has more than one count but fewer than ten. This sequence joins TRBV12-3 or TRBV12-4 and TRBJ1-6, with no clear D. V dropped 5 bases and J dropped 6 bases, with 14 bases sitting between them. There are 15 residues in the CDR3. The CDR3 region is CASSPTSSSNSPLHF. In nucleotides, the CDR3 is TGTGCCAGCAGTCCGACCTCGAGTTCTAATTCACCCCTCCACTTT.

The CDR3: CASSHPSTGVLNYGYTF. The CDR3 nucleotides read TGCGCCAGCAGCCATCCGTCGACAGGGGTGCTTAACTATGGCTACACCTTC. This chain links TRBV4-1 with TRBJ1-2, with 8 bases identical to TRBD1. The V gene's germline CDR1 is MGHRA and CDR2 YSYEKL. The CDR3 extends over 17 amino acids. Trimming took 3 bases from V and 1 from J; bases not matched to a gene: 10.

The gene calls are TRBV27 and TRBJ2-6; weak D call: TRBD2 (6 bases). This CDR3 is built from 18 residues. CDR1 is MNHEY and CDR2 is SMNVEV in the germline V gene (reference sequence). V was trimmed by 3 bases and J by 4 bases, leaving 19 bases between them. CDR3 nucleotide sequence: TGTGCCAGCAGTTTGGTGAGCGGGTTCTTTTCGGGGGCCAACGTCCTGACTTTC. Its protein is CASSLVSGFFSGANVLTF.

J is TRBJ2-2 and V is TRBV27; no firm D call. Germline V gene data show CDR1 as MNHEY and CDR2 as SMNVEV (reference sequence). Trimming pared 2 bases from V and 6 bases from J, leaving 7 bases between. CDR3 length: 13 residues. In DNA form, the CDR3 reads TGTGCCAGCAGTTTAGCTGCGTCCGGGGAGCTGTTTTTT. The encoded protein is CASSLAASGELFF.